This entry is about one T cell receptor (beta chain). Which antigen it targets is not known. Base quality data are lacking; no much larger clone is found one base away. This specimen belongs to a study of cytomegalovirus exposure and HLA in healthy donors (dated by TCRdb to about 2017). Looking at the study overall: According to a later analysis, one platform produced both the roughly 120 validation repertoires and the 720 or so repertoires of the first cohort. To predict cytomegalovirus infection status, the study combined high-throughput TCR immunosequencing, statistical association of individual TCRs with disease status, and machine learning. In addition to the first cohort of 666 subjects, a separate validation cohort of 120 different subjects was used. The study aimed to test whether cataloging public T cell receptors could reveal signatures of past pathogen exposure. The paper's findings and limits, for the study overall: In the study, around 160 TCR beta chains were listed as associated with cytomegalovirus. The authors suggested that the approach could potentially be extended to other disease states and immunological phenotypes. In both the original and validation cohorts, the classifier was reported to diagnose cytomegalovirus status with high specificity and sensitivity. A later analysis found that TCRs clustered in the first cohort also tended to co-occur in the roughly 120 validation repertoires, with 90% to 95% of cluster scores above 0. In vitro tests confirmed that a few of the cytomegalovirus-associated TCR beta chains recognize cytomegalovirus antigens. While some public TCRs were present in many individuals, most TCR sequences turned up only very rarely across donors. All 120 repertoires were used to score co-occurrence in the validation cohort in a later analysis, because that analysis had no HLA typing for the cohort.

Separate from the approximately 670-subject first cohort, the validation cohort of roughly 130 subjects was the group to which the donors belonged. The method behind the library was the immunoSEQ multiplex PCR assay. As for how the authors treated the data: To diagnose cytomegalovirus status from the catalog of TCR beta chain sequences, a statistical classification framework was built. TCRdb mirrors the immuneACCESS table, restricted to in-frame sequences. Some clones are absent from its copies; in checked studies, under half trace to an unresolved V gene, and the reason for the others is unknown. V, J and clone size were drawn from that table, and D and trimming were deduced from the DNA. The sample records tens of thousands of clones, approximately 93% of which are singletons. Approximately 1.3% of the sample is in the top ten clones. As encoded in the germline V gene (reference sequence), CDR1 is LNHDA while CDR2 is SQIVND. Deletion took 7 bases off V and 1 base off J, with a span of 7 bases between the germline ends. The CDR3 goes from the cysteine to the phenylalanine over 12 residues. The read is trimmed to its CDR3 DNA, 36 bases read in frame from base 1.

Input material: PBMCs. This sequence originates from a man younger than 30 in good health and CMV-seropositive. The chain is encoded by TRBV19 joined to TRBJ1-1, with an unclear D gene assignment. The CDR3: CASTRENTEAFF. The nucleotides read TGTGCCAGTACCCGAGAGAACACTGAAGCTTTCTTT.